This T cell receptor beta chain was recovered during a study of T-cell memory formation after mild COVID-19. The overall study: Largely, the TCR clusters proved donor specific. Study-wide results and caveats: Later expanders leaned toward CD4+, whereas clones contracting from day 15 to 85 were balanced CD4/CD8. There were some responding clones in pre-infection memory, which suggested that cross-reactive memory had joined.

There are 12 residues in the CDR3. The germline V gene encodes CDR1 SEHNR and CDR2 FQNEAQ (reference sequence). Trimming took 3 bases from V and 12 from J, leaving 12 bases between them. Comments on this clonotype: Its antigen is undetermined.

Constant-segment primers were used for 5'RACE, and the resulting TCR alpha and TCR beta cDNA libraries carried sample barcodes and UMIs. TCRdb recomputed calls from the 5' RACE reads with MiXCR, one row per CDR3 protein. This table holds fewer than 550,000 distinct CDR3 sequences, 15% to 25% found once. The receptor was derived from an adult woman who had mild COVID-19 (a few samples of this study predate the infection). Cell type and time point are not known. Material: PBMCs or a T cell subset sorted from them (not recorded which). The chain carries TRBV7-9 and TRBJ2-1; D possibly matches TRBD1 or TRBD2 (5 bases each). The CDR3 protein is CASSFPLGVQFF. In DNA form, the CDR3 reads TGTGCCAGCAGCTTCCCCCTGGGGGTGCAGTTCTTC.